This is a list of T cell receptor beta chains from one sample in a study of breast tumors, draining lymph nodes, adjacent tissues. TCRdb passed the multiplex PCR reads through MiXCR, listing each CDR3 protein once. This repertoire shows roughly 20,000 distinct CDR3 sequences, 32% found once; its top ten account for 11%. Sequencing used breast tumor tissue. Every receptor here comes from a female donor with breast cancer. Some clones in this sample may be carry-over from other donors' samples. Each CDR3 is given with its conserved first and last residue. A D gene is named only where the DNA matches it firmly. Size is omitted from some rows. Given values are once, few, many or a class for expanded clones.

D	size	V	J	DNA	CDR3
-	many	TRBV20-1	TRBJ2-7	TGCAGTGCACCAGGACTTGTTGTCTACGAGCAGTACTTC	CSAPGLVVYEQYF
-	-	TRBV6-1	TRBJ2-7	TGTGCCAGCATTTTGTGGGACACCCACGAGCAGTACTTC	CASILWDTHEQYF
-	many	TRBV12-3/TRBV12-4	TRBJ2-1	TGTGCCAGCAGTTTGGCTAGCGCCAATGAGCAGTTCTTC	CASSLASANEQFF
-	-	TRBV5-1	TRBJ2-5	TGCGCCAGCAGCTTGGTAGGGGGCCAAGAGACCCAGTACTTC	CASSLVGGQETQYF
TRBD1	large	TRBV20-1	TRBJ2-3	TGCAGTGCTAGAGATCGGGTCAGGGGGCTCACAGATACGCAGTATTTT	CSARDRVRGLTDTQYF
TRBD1	many	TRBV4-1	TRBJ1-4	TGCGCCAGCAGCCAAATCCCCCCCGGACAGGGGGGAAACGAAAAACTGTTTTTT	CASSQIPPGQGGNEKLFF
TRBD1	many	TRBV20-1	TRBJ2-7	TGCAGTGCTAGCGCCCGGGACAGGGTGTTTGGGGAGCAGTACTTC	CSASARDRVFGEQYF
TRBD1	many	TRBV28	TRBJ1-5	TGTGCCAGCAGTTTGGAGGGGGCCAGGCCCCAGCATTTT	CASSLEGARPQHF
-	medium-sized	TRBV4-3	TRBJ1-2	TGCGCCAGCAGCCAAGAGATAGTGACGGACTCTCTAATCGGCTACACCTTC	CASSQEIVTDSLIGYTF
-	many	TRBV5-5	TRBJ1-3	TGTGCCAGCAGCCCCCTGACAGGAAACACCATATATTTT	CASSPLTGNTIYF
TRBD2	many	TRBV20-1	TRBJ2-2	TGCAGTGCTAGAGATCCGGGACTAGCCCACACCGGGGAGCTGTTTTTT	CSARDPGLAHTGELFF
TRBD1	few	TRBV28	TRBJ1-3	TGTGCCAGCGGGGCGGGAGACAGGGGTGGAGACACCATATATTTT	CASGAGDRGGDTIYF
TRBD2	many	TRBV20-1	TRBJ2-1	TGCAGTGCTAGGAGTAGCGGGAGAGCGGTTGAGCAGTTCTTC	CSARSSGRAVEQFF
TRBD2	many	TRBV20-1	TRBJ2-1	TGCAGTGCTAGAGGACTAGCGGACTACAATGAGCAGTTCTTC	CSARGLADYNEQFF
-	-	TRBV20-1	TRBJ1-2	TGCAGTGCTGAAGGAGTCAAGGGGGAAGGCTACACCTTC	CSAEGVKGEGYTF
TRBD2	-	TRBV12-3/TRBV12-4	TRBJ2-7	TGTGCCAGCAGTCCTCAACTAGCGGGAGGGGTCGATCAGTACTTC	CASSPQLAGGVDQYF
-	-	TRBV6-1	TRBJ2-1	TGTGCCAGCAGAGGAGGGAGCGGCTCCTACAATGAGCAGTTCTTC	CASRGGSGSYNEQFF
-	-	TRBV24-1	TRBJ2-6	TGTGCCACCAGTGATCCCCAGGTCCCGGGGGCCAACGTCCTGACTTTC	CATSDPQVPGANVLTF
-	many	TRBV15	TRBJ2-7	TGTGCCACCAGCCCGCGAAAGGCCTCCTACGAGCAGTACTTC	CATSPRKASYEQYF
TRBD1	many	TRBV6-1	TRBJ2-7	TGTGCCAGCAGTAGTAGGGACAGTCCCTACGAGCAGTACTTC	CASSSRDSPYEQYF
TRBD2	many	TRBV5-4	TRBJ2-2	TGTGCCAGCAGCTTGGAGGCTAGCGGGAGCGCCGGGGAGCTGTTTTTT	CASSLEASGSAGELFF
TRBD2	many	TRBV5-6	TRBJ2-7	TGTGCCAGCAGCTCTAGCGGTTACGAGCAGTACTTC	CASSSSGYEQYF
-	-	TRBV6-2/TRBV6-3	TRBJ1-5	TGTGCCAGCAGTTTAGACAGGAGGGCCCTTTATAGCAATCAGCCCCAGCATTTT	CASSLDRRALYSNQPQHF
TRBD1	many	TRBV12-3/TRBV12-4	TRBJ1-5	TGTGCCAGCAGTTTAGTCTCTGGGACAGGGGGCGAGCCCCAGCATTTT	CASSLVSGTGGEPQHF
-	many	TRBV20-1	TRBJ1-5	TGCAGTGCTAGAGATAAGTCAGGGGAGGAGGGACAGCCCCAGCATTTT	CSARDKSGEEGQPQHF
TRBD1	many	TRBV4-1	TRBJ2-1	TGCGCCAGCAGCCAAGGGGCAGGGGGTATTTACAATGAGCAGTTCTTC	CASSQGAGGIYNEQFF
-	many	TRBV7-2	TRBJ2-1	TGTGCCAGCAGCTTAGAACTAGCTCCCAGCTCCTACAATGAGCAGTTCTTC	CASSLELAPSSYNEQFF
-	many	TRBV11-2	TRBJ2-3	TGTGCCAGCAGCTTAGGCGGGGTACGCACAGATACGCAGTATTTT	CASSLGGVRTDTQYF
TRBD1	many	TRBV5-1	TRBJ1-6	TGCGCCAGCAGCTCTATACCGGGACAGGGGAATTCACCCCTCCACTTT	CASSSIPGQGNSPLHF
TRBD2	many	TRBV6-5	TRBJ2-7	TGTGCCAGCAGCTCCGGGACTCTGGGAGGGAACGAGCAGTACTTC	CASSSGTLGGNEQYF
-	many	TRBV7-6	TRBJ2-1	TGTGCCAGCAGCTTTGCACAGGGCTCCTACAATGAGCAGTTCTTC	CASSFAQGSYNEQFF
TRBD1	many	TRBV20-1	TRBJ1-5	TGCAGTGCTGGACCGGGACAGGGCTTGGGGAGCAATCAGCCCCAGCATTTT	CSAGPGQGLGSNQPQHF
-	once	TRBV6-2/TRBV6-3	TRBJ2-6	TGTGCCAGCAGTGAGAGCTCTGGGGCCAACGTCCTGACTTTC	CASSESSGANVLTF
-	-	TRBV5-1	TRBJ2-1	TGCGCCAGCAGCTCTTCAGGGTACGTCTACAATGAGCAGTTCTTC	CASSSSGYVYNEQFF
-	-	TRBV13	TRBJ2-3	TGTGCCGGCAGCTCATTTCGGACAGGGACTACAACGCAGTATTTT	CAGSSFRTGTTTQYF
-	once	TRBV5-4	TRBJ2-1	TGTGCCAGTGGCACCATACACAATGAGCAGTTCTTC	CASGTIHNEQFF
TRBD2	many	TRBV7-3	TRBJ2-1	TGTGCCAGCAGCTTAAAGGCTAGCGGGAGGGCCAATGAGCAGTTCTTC	CASSLKASGRANEQFF
TRBD2	many	TRBV2	TRBJ2-1	TGTGCCAGCAGTAAGGGACTAGCGGTCAATGAGCAGTTCTTC	CASSKGLAVNEQFF
TRBD2	many	TRBV6-5	TRBJ2-1	TGTGCCAGCAGGGGGACTAGCGGGAGCTGGGGTTACAATGAGCAGTTCTTC	CASRGTSGSWGYNEQFF
-	medium-sized	TRBV30	TRBJ1-5	TGTGCCTGGAGCCAAGTCCTTAGCAATCAGCCCCAGCATTTT	CAWSQVLSNQPQHF
TRBD1	-	TRBV7-3	TRBJ2-1	TGTGCCAGCAGCTTACGGGACAGGGGCCACAATGAGCAGTTCTTC	CASSLRDRGHNEQFF
TRBD2	many	TRBV29-1	TRBJ2-1	TGCAGCGTTCGACCGACTAGCGAGGAGCAGTTCTTC	CSVRPTSEEQFF
-	-	TRBV28	TRBJ2-1	TGTGCCAGCAGCCCGACTAGATACAATGAGCAGTTCTTC	CASSPTRYNEQFF
-	many	TRBV7-8	TRBJ1-2	TGTGCCAGCAGCTTGACAGCATCCAACTATGGCTACACCTTC	CASSLTASNYGYTF
-	medium-sized	TRBV12-5	TRBJ2-7	TGTGCTAGTGCCTGGTCACTAAACCAACACTACGAGCAGTACTTC	CASAWSLNQHYEQYF